This T cell receptor (beta chain) was recovered during a study of persistence of HIV-infected CD4 T cells. Study-wide findings and caveats: Rare CMV-responding cells carrying HIV-1 proviruses were not analyzed separately for TCR.

The libraries were made with immunoSEQ version 4 in survey mode. This table comes from immunoSEQ multiplex PCR, and its TCRdb copy is limited to in-frame clones, with some not included. The repertoire holds fewer than 20,000 clones, with approximately 78% as singletons. The CDR3 covers 15 residues. In germline, CDR1 is SNHLY, CDR2 FYNNEI. V lost 4 bases to trimming and J lost 4 bases; unmatched junction nucleotides: 8. Cells were stimulated with CMV-infected fibroblast lysates at 10 ug/mL. Responding CD4+ T cells were sorted by upregulation of both CD40 ligand and CD69. For at least 4 years, plasma HIV-1 RNA was undetectable (<50 copies/mL). Comments on this clone: Its antigen is as yet unknown.

The sequencing here drew on CD4+ T cells sorted from PBMCs after approximately 19-hour stimulation, taken from a patient who received antiretroviral therapy. The chain employs TRBV2 and TRBJ1-2; TRBD1 aligns across 8 bases. The sequence was obtained from an adult man with HIV who was CMV-seropositive. CDR3 sequence (DNA): TGTGCCAGCAGTGCTGGACAGGGAGTCAGCTATGGCTACACCTTC. This encodes CASSAGQGVSYGYTF.